This T cell receptor beta chain was observed in a study of shared clonotypes between healthy human individuals. This clone was recorded only once. Profiling relied on immunoSEQ multiplex PCR, and the TCRdb table lists in-frame clones only, not all of them. The sample lists 1.5 million to 1.9 million clones, around 98% occurring once. V lost 1 base and J 7 bases, leaving 13 bases between the germline ends. The CDR3 has 15 residues. Germline V lookup: CDR1 LNHNV, CDR2 YYDKDF (reference sequence). The sequenced sample was naive CD4+ T cells sorted from blood. As to subset: CD45RA+ positively selected. The chain carries TRBV15 and TRBJ2-2; D is perhaps TRBD1 (5 bases). The source of this sequence is a young man in good health. CDR3 nucleotide sequence: TGTGCCACCAGCAGAGGGACCATAACAGGCGGGGAGCTGTTTTTT. Translating it yields CATSRGTITGGELFF.